This TCR beta chain was observed in a study of PD-L1 blockade in urothelial cancer. General study results and limits: Better survival was forecast by a pretreatment blood TCR clonality below the median.

Repertoires were generated with immunoSEQ multiplex PCR, while TCRdb's copy carries only in-frame clones and drops some. The sample shows 30,000 to 50,000 clones, roughly nine tenths of them seen only once. Time point denoted: pretreatment peripheral blood. Enrolled patients showed locally advanced or metastatic urothelial carcinoma. Patients each gave 1 to 8 samples, pretreatment and on-treatment. Between the trimmed V and J ends, which lost 8 bases and 5 bases, there was a span of 17 bases. This CDR3 has 14 amino acids. Germline loops: CDR1 SNHLY, CDR2 FYNNEI. Turning to this clone: Its cognate antigen is unknown.

Sequences were derived from PBMCs, sampled around atezolizumab (anti-PD-L1) treatment. The TCR sequence derives from a woman aged 60-75 years with urothelial cancer. This chain connects TRBV2 to TRBJ2-3; D perhaps matches TRBD1 (6 bases). CDR3 protein: CASSPQGTRDTQYF. The CDR3 bases are TGTGCCAGCTCTCCTCAGGGGACGAGAGATACGCAGTATTTT.